Each of the 21 T cell receptor beta chains below was sequenced from the same sample in a study of cytomegalovirus exposure and HLA in healthy donors. TCRdb keeps only in-frame clones here, not all; method: immunoSEQ multiplex PCR. The sample yields roughly 100,000 clones, roughly 85% seen once. Input material: PBMCs. These receptors came from a man aged 18 to 35 in good health and CMV-seropositive.

CDR3 residues: CASSALENYNQPQHF. CDR3 nucleotides: TGTGCCAGCAGTGCCCTAGAGAACTACAATCAGCCCCAGCATTTT. The genes are TRBV28 and TRBJ1-5; D not certain. Germline V gene data show CDR1 as MDHEN and CDR2 as SYDVKM. There are 15 residues in the CDR3. V lost 5 bases and J lost 3, with 14 bases in between.

The chain couples TRBV11-2 to TRBJ2-5, with 9 bases matching TRBD2. Germline CDR1 SGHAT, CDR2 FQNNGV. The CDR3 extends over 16 amino acids. J lost 4 bases, V lost 0 bases, and 6 bases had no gene match. CDR3 residues: CASSLDGGGVAETQYF. In DNA, the CDR3 is TGTGCCAGCAGCTTAGACGGCGGGGGGGTGGCAGAGACCCAGTACTTC.

The chain couples TRBV28 to TRBJ2-5, with 13 bases matching TRBD2. Germline V gene lookup returns CDR1 MDHEN and CDR2 SYDVKM. The V segment lost 5 bases and the J segment 5 bases; nucleotides outside the gene matches: 8. The CDR3 is made up of 16 amino acids. The CDR3, as DNA: TGTGCCAGCAGTGGTGGACTAGCGGGAGACGTGGAGACCCAGTACTTC. This translates into CASSGGLAGDVETQYF.

V is TRBV7-3 and J is TRBJ1-1, with a tentative D call TRBD1 (6 bases). The CDR3 totals 13 residues. Germline CDR1 SGHTA, CDR2 FQGTGA. The V end lost 4 bases, the J end lost 6 bases, and 12 bases lay between the germline ends. CDR3 in DNA: TGTGCCAGCAGCTCAGTTGAGGGGGCTGAAGCTTTCTTT. This encodes CASSSVEGAEAFF.

The chain has TRBV18 and TRBJ2-2; a weak D match, TRBD2 (5 bases). Germline CDR1 is KGHSH and CDR2 is LQKENI. The ends were cut back, 3 bases at V and 1 base at J, with 12 bases in the middle. The CDR3 runs 16 residues. The CDR3 spells CASSPFREGNTGELFF. As DNA, the CDR3 is TGTGCCAGCTCACCGTTCCGGGAAGGGAACACCGGGGAGCTGTTTTTT.

The V call is TRBV6-6, the J call TRBJ2-7, with TRBD1 as a possible D gene (6 bases). This CDR3 spans 13 amino acids. V was clipped by 2 bases and J by 6 bases, with 11 bases between them. Germline V gene lookup returns CDR1 MNHNY and CDR2 SVGAGI (reference sequence). CDR3 sequence reads: CASSYTGPGEQYV. The DNA of the CDR3 is TGTGCCAGCAGTTACACAGGGCCCGGCGAGCAGTACGTC.

V and J are TRBV28 and TRBJ2-2, with D possibly being TRBD1 (5 bases). Germline-derived CDR1 and CDR2 are MDHEN and SYDVKM. This CDR3 spans 17 amino acids. The ends were cut back, 6 bases at V and 4 bases at J, with 21 bases in the middle. The CDR3 protein is CASSLITVGQVTGELFF. The CDR3 nucleotides read TGTGCCAGCAGCCTCATAACGGTAGGACAAGTCACCGGGGAGCTGTTTTTT.

This clone came up a few times. The CDR3 is CASSTRTGNYEQYV. In DNA, the CDR3 is TGTGCCAGCAGCACAAGGACTGGGAACTACGAGCAGTACGTC. The chain is built from TRBV13 and TRBJ2-7; D possibly corresponds to TRBD2 (5 bases). V was pared by 5 bases and J by 3 bases, with 14 bases between. Germline CDR1 PRHDT, CDR2 FYEKMQ (reference sequence). This CDR3 has 14 amino acids.

The chain recombines TRBV7-8 with TRBJ1-5, with D perhaps TRBD1 (6 bases). Between the trimmed V and J ends, which lost 3 bases and 5 bases, there was a span of 14 bases. This CDR3 spans 15 amino acids. Germline V gene data show CDR1 as SGHVS and CDR2 as FQNEAQ. The CDR3 loop reads CASSFAPQGYQPQHF. CDR3 nucleotide sequence: TGTGCCAGCAGCTTCGCCCCACAGGGATATCAGCCCCAGCATTTT.

The chain links TRBV28 to TRBJ2-7; 11 bases are a match to TRBD2. The germline V gene has CDR1 MDHEN and CDR2 SYDVKM. V trimming: 5 bases; J trimming: 1 base; junction bases outside the gene matches: 4. The CDR3 totals 15 residues. The CDR3, as DNA: TGTGCCAGCAGTCTAGCGGGAGGATTTTCCTACGAGCAGTACTTC. It is translated as CASSLAGGFSYEQYF.

This chain uses TRBV6-1 with TRBJ2-5; TRBD1 agrees at 11 bases. Germline CDR1 MNHNS, CDR2 SASEGT. Trimming at V came to 8 bases and at J to 5 bases, leaving 7 bases not matched to a gene. The CDR3 sequence is 14 residues long. CDR3 residues: CASQDRGRRETQYF. The DNA of the CDR3 is TGTGCCAGCCAGGACAGGGGGCGACGGGAGACCCAGTACTTC.

The chain carries TRBV7-2 and TRBJ2-7; D possibly corresponds to TRBD2 (5 bases). Trimming took 3 bases from V and 5 from J, leaving 11 bases between them. This CDR3 contains 13 residues. Germline V gene sequence: CDR1 SGHTA, CDR2 FQGNSA. DNA of the CDR3: TGTGCCAGCAGCTTCGGGGATGGGCACGAGCAGTACGTC. Translation gives CASSFGDGHEQYV.

The V gene is TRBV11-2, the J gene TRBJ2-7, with D perhaps matching TRBD2 (6 bases). The CDR3 has 13 residues. Deletions cut 5 bases from V and 7 bases from J, with 15 bases between. The germline V gene encodes CDR1 SGHAT and CDR2 FQNNGV. CDR3 protein: CASSPWGRREQYF. CDR3 coding DNA: TGTGCCAGCAGCCCCTGGGGGAGGCGGGAGCAGTACTTC.

V is TRBV10-3 and J is TRBJ1-1, with a tentative D call TRBD1 (5 bases). Germline-derived CDR1 and CDR2 are ENHRY and SYGVKD. This CDR3 contains 14 residues. The V and J ends lost 4 bases and 0 bases respectively, with 9 bases between them. CDR3 nucleotides: TGTGCCATCAGTGTAGCAGGGATGAACACTGAAGCTTTCTTT. Protein product: CAISVAGMNTEAFF.

The rearrangement uses TRBV4-1 and TRBJ2-3; 9 bases agree with TRBD2. This CDR3 has 19 amino acids. With V trimmed by 5 bases and J by 6 bases, 21 bases remained unmatched. CDR1 MGHRA and CDR2 YSYEKL come from the germline V gene. CDR3: CASSLRVGGGSGSGDTQYF. CDR3 DNA sequence: TGCGCCAGCAGCTTACGAGTAGGGGGGGGTAGCGGGAGTGGGGATACGCAGTATTTT.

V is TRBV15 and J is TRBJ2-2; tentative D call: TRBD1 (5 bases). The CDR3 length is 14 residues. The ends were cut back, 0 bases at V and 8 bases at J, with 10 bases in the middle. Looked up from germline, CDR1 is LNHNV and CDR2 is YYDKDF (reference sequence). The CDR3 bases are TGTGCCACCAGCAGAGAGACAGTTAGTGGGGAGCTGTTTTTT. Residues: CATSRETVSGELFF.

This clone was seen a handful of times. V gene TRBV6-6 combines with J gene TRBJ1-1; 8 bases are a match to TRBD1. CDR3 length equals 13 residues. The germline V gene has CDR1 MNHNY and CDR2 SVGAGI (reference sequence). J was trimmed by 10 bases and V by 2 bases; bases with no gene match: 6. The CDR3 DNA follows: TGTGCCAGCAGTTACGGTCAGGGGGCGCGAGCTTTCTTT. Translation gives CASSYGQGARAFF.

The rearrangement uses TRBV6-6 and TRBJ2-7, with D perhaps TRBD2 (6 bases). The V end lost 6 bases, the J end lost 0 bases, and 12 bases lay between the germline ends. Germline-derived CDR1 and CDR2 are MNHNY and SVGAGI (reference sequence). The CDR3 spans 14 residues. This CDR3 is CASSVGGSSYEQYF. The CDR3 nucleotides are TGTGCCAGCAGCGTTGGGGGGAGCTCCTACGAGCAGTACTTC.

The chain links TRBV27 to TRBJ2-1, with 9 positions matching TRBD2. This CDR3 spans 15 amino acids. Germline assignment: CDR1 MNHEY and CDR2 SMNVEV (reference sequence). The J segment lost 6 bases and the V segment lost 5 bases, leaving 8 bases of the junction unmatched. CDR3 bases: TGTGCCAGCAGTCCACCGGGACTAGCCATCAATGAGCAGTTCTTC. Translation: CASSPPGLAINEQFF.

This clone showed up just once. The chain combines TRBV6-1 with TRBJ2-1; 11 positions match TRBD2. Germline CDR1 reads MNHNS; CDR2 reads SASEGT. Trimming at V came to 6 bases and at J to 5 bases, leaving 6 bases not matched to a gene. CDR3 length: 15 residues. The CDR3 loop reads CASRRTSGLDNEQFF. The DNA of the CDR3 is TGTGCCAGCAGGAGGACTAGCGGGCTAGACAATGAGCAGTTCTTC.

The V call is TRBV28, the J call TRBJ2-7; 9 nucleotides align to TRBD1. This CDR3 is built from 16 residues. V lost 4 bases to trimming and J lost 4 bases; unmatched junction nucleotides: 11. Germline loops: CDR1 MDHEN, CDR2 SYDVKM. DNA of the CDR3: TGTGCCAGCAGTTCCACGGCCGGGACAGGGTCGTACGAGCAGTACTTC. Translated: CASSSTAGTGSYEQYF. The full variable domain, rest sourced from reference TRBV28 and TRBJ2-7, is DVKVTQSSRYLVKRTGEKVFLECVQDMDHENMFWYRQDPGLGLRLIYFSYDVKMKEKGDIPEGYSVSREKKERFSLILESASTNQTSMYLCASSSTAGTGSYEQYFGPGTRLTVT.